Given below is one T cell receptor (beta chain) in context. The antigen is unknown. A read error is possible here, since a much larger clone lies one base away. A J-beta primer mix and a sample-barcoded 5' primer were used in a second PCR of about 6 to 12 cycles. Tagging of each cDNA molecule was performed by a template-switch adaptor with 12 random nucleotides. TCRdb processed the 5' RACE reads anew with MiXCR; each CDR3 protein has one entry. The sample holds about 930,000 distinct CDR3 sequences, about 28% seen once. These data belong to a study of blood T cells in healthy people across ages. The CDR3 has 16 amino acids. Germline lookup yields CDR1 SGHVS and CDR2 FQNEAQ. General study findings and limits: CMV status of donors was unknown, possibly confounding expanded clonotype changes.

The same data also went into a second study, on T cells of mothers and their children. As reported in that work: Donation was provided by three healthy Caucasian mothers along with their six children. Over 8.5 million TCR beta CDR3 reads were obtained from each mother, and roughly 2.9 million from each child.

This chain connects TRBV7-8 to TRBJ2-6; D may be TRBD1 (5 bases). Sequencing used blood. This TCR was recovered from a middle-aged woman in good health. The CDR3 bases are TGTGCCAGCAGCCCCGTCCGTAGCTCTGGGGCCAACGTCCGGACTTTC. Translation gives CASSPVRSSGANVRTF.